This paragraph covers one TCR beta chain sequence. Its antigen remains unidentified. The record originates from a study of STAT3 mutations in large granular lymphocyte leukemia. This CDR3 contains 14 residues. V was clipped by 7 bases and J by 6 bases; unmatched bases: 5. Germline V gene sequence: CDR1 ENHRY, CDR2 SYGVKD. Average productive template count per sample was around 40,000. Repertoires were generated with immunoSEQ multiplex PCR, while TCRdb's copy carries only in-frame clones and drops some. Of under 35,000 clones in the sample, about three quarters were seen once. Study-level points and caveats: In T-cell large granular lymphocyte leukemia, about half of patients showed multiple immunodominant subclonotypes. TCR clonotype switching after therapy occurred in about 35% of the 18 patients. A small but highly pathogenic clone may have been missed. No sample exists from the first appearance of each clone.

Sample: peripheral blood mononuclear cells. The chain combines TRBV10-3 with TRBJ2-3; 12 positions agree with TRBD2. The clonotype was recovered from a woman between 45 and 60 years old with T-cell large granular lymphocyte leukemia. Some clones in this sample may be carry-over from other donors' samples. The CDR3 loop is CAIKTSGSEDTQYF. Written as DNA, the CDR3 is TGTGCCATCAAGACTAGCGGGAGTGAGGATACGCAGTATTTT.